What follows are 17 T cell receptor beta chains derived from one specimen sequenced in a study of technical replicates of blood from a handful of donors. Produced via immunoSEQ multiplex PCR; TCRdb's table is partial and in-frame only. Among 98,000 or so clones, approximately 94% were seen once, and the ten largest hold 0.2% to 0.25%. The sequencing input was T cells isolated from PBMCs. The receptors were sampled from a human donor in good health.

V is TRBV28 and J is TRBJ1-2; 10 nucleotides match TRBD1. The CDR3 is made up of 15 amino acids. CDR1 and CDR2 (germline): MDHEN, SYDVKM. V shed 5 bases, J shed 2 bases, and the junction held 5 bases outside the gene matches. CDR3 sequence (DNA): TGTGCCAGCAGTATTCCGGGACAGGGGAACTATGGCTACACCTTC. This translates into CASSIPGQGNYGYTF.

The chain carries TRBV30 and TRBJ2-7; 8 positions match TRBD1. CDR3 size: 14 residues. Germline V lookup: CDR1 GTSNPN, CDR2 SVGIG (reference sequence). The V gene end was trimmed by 2 bases and the J gene end by 2 bases; junction bases not matched to a gene: 5. The DNA of the CDR3 is TGTGCCTGGAGTACCCTGGACAGGGCCTACGAGCAGTACTTC. Its protein product is CAWSTLDRAYEQYF.

This CDR3 is CASSQGGLADPYNEQFF. The CDR3 DNA reads as TGCGCCAGCAGCCAAGGAGGACTAGCGGACCCCTACAATGAGCAGTTCTTC. The J gene is TRBJ2-1, the V gene TRBV4-1, with 10 bases aligning to TRBD2. Trimming at V came to 1 base and at J to 2 bases, leaving 5 bases not matched to a gene. The germline V gene encodes CDR1 MGHRA and CDR2 YSYEKL. The CDR3 covers 17 residues.

This chain links TRBV6-6 with TRBJ2-2, with 8 bases that match TRBD1. Trimming took 7 bases from V and 5 from J; bases not matched to a gene: 9. From germline, CDR1 is MNHNY and CDR2 SVGAGI (reference sequence). CDR3 length equals 15 residues. In nucleotides, the CDR3 is TGTGCCAGCACCCGAGGACAGGGCGGGACCGGGGAGCTGTTTTTT. This translates into CASTRGQGGTGELFF.

V and J are TRBV9 and TRBJ2-2; D unresolved. The V and J ends lost 0 bases and 2 bases respectively, with 8 bases between them. Germline V gene data show CDR1 as SGDLS and CDR2 as YYNGEE. This CDR3 contains 15 residues. DNA of the CDR3: TGTGCCAGCAGCGTAGGCACACTAAACACCGGGGAGCTGTTTTTT. Its protein product is CASSVGTLNTGELFF.

The chain carries TRBV14 and TRBJ1-1; D remains ambiguous. V was pared by 1 base and J by 5 bases, with 8 bases between. From germline, CDR1 is SGHDN and CDR2 FVKESK. This CDR3 contains 13 residues. The CDR3 DNA is TGTGCCAGCAGCCAAGGAGCGTGGACTGAAGCTTTCTTT. Its protein product is CASSQGAWTEAFF.

This sequence joins TRBV14 and TRBJ2-2, with D maybe TRBD2 (5 bases). Per the germline V gene, CDR1 is SGHDN and CDR2 is FVKESK. The V gene lost 1 base and the J gene lost 1 base, with 13 bases spanning the gap. The CDR3 runs to 17 residues. The CDR3 loop is CASSQGISVQNTGELFF. The CDR3 DNA reads TGTGCCAGCAGCCAAGGCATTAGCGTCCAGAACACCGGGGAGCTGTTTTTT.

A single count supports this clone. V usage is TRBV6-5 and J usage is TRBJ2-7; D gene uncertain. Looked up from germline, CDR1 is MNHEY and CDR2 is SVGAGI. There are 14 residues in the CDR3. The V gene lost 0 bases and the J gene lost 6 bases, with 12 bases spanning the gap. In nucleotides, the CDR3 is TGTGCCAGCAGTTACTCGGGCAGGTGGCGCGAGCAGTACTTC. Amino acids: CASSYSGRWREQYF.

The chain couples TRBV7-3 to TRBJ1-4; D is perhaps TRBD1 (6 bases). Germline lookup yields CDR1 SGHTA and CDR2 FQGTGA. This CDR3 has 15 amino acids. V lost 2 bases, J lost 7 bases, and 14 bases lay in between. CDR3 in amino acids: CASSLYHREGEKLFF. DNA for the CDR3: TGTGCCAGCAGCTTATATCACAGGGAAGGTGAAAAACTGTTTTTT.

This chain uses TRBV19 with TRBJ2-2; 10 bases are shared with TRBD2. Unmatched junction bases numbered 15, after V lost 5 bases and J lost 9 bases. Germline assignment: CDR1 LNHDA and CDR2 SQIVND (reference sequence). The CDR3 spans 17 residues. CDR3 residues: CASSPPSSGSSVRELFF. The DNA of the CDR3 is TGTGCCAGTAGTCCCCCTTCTAGCGGGAGCTCAGTCAGGGAGCTGTTTTTT.

The chain employs TRBV6-6 and TRBJ2-1; D is possibly TRBD1 (6 bases). Germline CDR1 is MNHNY and CDR2 is SVGAGI (reference sequence). The CDR3 is 14 amino acids. Between the trimmed V and J ends, which lost 2 bases and 5 bases, there was a span of 10 bases. CDR3 residues: CASSYPDRHNEQFF. The CDR3 DNA is TGTGCCAGCAGTTACCCCGACAGGCACAATGAGCAGTTCTTC.

The chain links TRBV5-6 to TRBJ2-3, with 11 bases aligning to TRBD1. The trim removed 3 bases at V and 2 bases at J, leaving 5 bases unmatched. Germline values: CDR1 SGHDT, CDR2 YYEEEE. There are 16 residues in the CDR3. This chain's CDR3 is CASSSWTGGPTDTQYF. The CDR3, as DNA: TGTGCCAGCAGCTCCTGGACAGGGGGCCCCACAGATACGCAGTATTTT.

J is TRBJ1-4 and V is TRBV6-1; 8 bases are shared with TRBD1. This CDR3 region has 13 residues. Trimming took 6 bases from V and 7 from J; bases not matched to a gene: 4. CDR1 MNHNS and CDR2 SASEGT come from the germline V gene. For the CDR3, the DNA is TGTGCCAGCAGGAGACAGGGGAGTGAAAAACTGTTTTTT. It encodes CASRRQGSEKLFF.

The V call is TRBV2, the J call TRBJ2-1; 11 bases are shared with TRBD2. The trim removed 8 bases at V and 6 bases at J, leaving 15 bases unmatched. The CDR3 is 17 amino acids. Germline V gene sequence: CDR1 SNHLY, CDR2 FYNNEI. Here the CDR3 reads CASLVTSGTPISNEQFF. CDR3 DNA: TGTGCCAGCCTTGTGACTAGCGGGACTCCGATAAGCAATGAGCAGTTCTTC.

The chain combines TRBV4-1 with TRBJ2-7; 9 nucleotides line up with TRBD2. With 1 base clipped from V and 3 bases from J, the junction kept 4 bases outside the gene matches. The germline V gene encodes CDR1 MGHRA and CDR2 YSYEKL. CDR3 length equals 15 residues. The CDR3 loop reads CASSQGGLARYEQYF. The CDR3 DNA reads as TGCGCCAGCAGCCAAGGGGGACTAGCTCGCTACGAGCAGTACTTC.

This clone came up once. This chain uses TRBV6-1 with TRBJ2-7; D is uncertain. The V gene's germline CDR1 is MNHNS and CDR2 SASEGT. The CDR3 totals 13 residues. Trimming removed 2 bases from V and 2 bases from J, with 7 bases in between. The CDR3 sequence: CASSEFSPYEQYF. CDR3 bases: TGTGCCAGCAGTGAATTCAGTCCCTACGAGCAGTACTTC.

The V gene is TRBV5-4, the J gene TRBJ1-2, with 9 nucleotides matching TRBD1. The CDR3 totals 14 residues. The ends lost 0 bases at V and 4 bases at J; junction bases unmatched: 1. Germline CDR1 SGHNT, CDR2 YYREEE (reference sequence). The CDR3 reads CASSLADRGYGYTF. CDR3 bases: TGTGCCAGCAGCTTGGCGGACAGGGGCTATGGCTACACCTTC.